These T cell receptor beta chains were read from a single sample in a study of CDR3 diversity in severe acne. MiXCR was run by TCRdb on the PCR reads, yielding one entry per CDR3 protein. Of 65,000 to 95,000 distinct CDR3 sequences in the sample, roughly 51% were seen once. Sequenced: blood. The receptor set was obtained from a male donor in good health, without acne. Both conserved end residues are part of each CDR3. D genes are given only for firm matches. The size field is filled for only some rows; it gives once, few, many or a size class.

v_call	j_call	d_call	clone_size	cdr3_aa	cdr3_nt
TRBV6-1	TRBJ1-3	TRBD1	once	CASSPQGADGNTIYF	TGTGCCAGCAGCCCACAGGGGGCCGATGGAAACACCATATATTTT
TRBV10-1	TRBJ1-2	-	-	CASSEYRDGGYTF	TGCGCCAGCAGTGAGTATCGGGACGGAGGCTACACCTTC
TRBV24-1	TRBJ2-5	TRBD1	many	CATSDPGGPGETQYF	TGTGCCACCAGTGATCCAGGGGGCCCCGGGGAGACCCAGTACTTC
TRBV28	TRBJ2-7	-	many	CASTLRGDSYEQYF	TGTGCCAGCACCCTCCGTGGGGATTCCTACGAGCAGTACTTC
TRBV7-9	TRBJ1-1	-	-	CASSRETLNTEAFF	TGTGCCAGCAGCCGAGAGACCCTGAACACTGAAGCTTTCTTT
TRBV30	TRBJ2-6	-	many	CACQGSNVLTF	TGTGCCTGCCAGGGGTCCAACGTCCTGACTTTC
TRBV20-1	TRBJ1-5	-	many	CSARSGVNQPQHF	TGCAGTGCTAGGTCCGGGGTTAATCAGCCCCAGCATTTT
TRBV5-1	TRBJ1-1	-	many	CASSLGGIPEAFF	TGCGCCAGCAGCTTGGGGGGGATCCCTGAAGCTTTCTTT
TRBV3-1	TRBJ2-2	-	-	CASSQVDSNTGELFF	TGTGCCAGCAGCCAAGTAGACTCGAACACCGGGGAGCTGTTTTTT
TRBV19	TRBJ1-6	-	once	CASRRDTNSPLHF	TGTGCCAGTCGGAGGGACACTAATTCACCCCTCCACTTT
TRBV7-9	TRBJ2-2	-	-	CASSWGGLSRNTGELFF	TGTGCCAGCAGCTGGGGCGGACTATCACGGAACACCGGGGAGCTGTTTTTT
TRBV7-6	TRBJ1-5	-	few	CASSPGPYSNQPQHF	TGTGCCAGCAGCCCAGGACCTTATAGCAATCAGCCCCAGCATTTT
TRBV7-6	TRBJ1-5	-	-	CASSPGREQFFGREGNQPQHF	-
TRBV24-1	TRBJ1-2	-	-	CATRGVVGYTF	TGTGCCACCAGAGGGGTAGTAGGCTACACCTTC
TRBV5-8	TRBJ2-7	-	many	CASSLRGAPYEQYF	TGTGCCAGCAGCTTACGGGGAGCCCCCTACGAGCAGTACTTC
TRBV10-3	TRBJ2-5	-	-	CASSGTGEAQYF	TGTGCCAGCAGCGGTACCGGGGAGGCCCAGTACTTC
TRBV6-5	TRBJ2-7	-	many	CASAQRGGGSYEQYF	TGTGCCAGCGCCCAACGGGGAGGGGGGTCCTACGAGCAGTACTTC
TRBV7-9	TRBJ2-5	-	-	CASTPSNEETQYF	TGTGCCAGCACGCCCTCAAACGAAGAGACCCAGTACTTC
TRBV25-1	TRBJ2-2	-	-	CASSDRLQAGELFF	TGTGCCAGCAGTGACCGGCTTCAGGCCGGGGAGCTGTTTTTT
TRBV6-4	TRBJ2-6	-	-	CASSDGGSGANVLTF	TGTGCCAGCAGTGACGGGGGGTCTGGGGCCAACGTCCTGACTTTC
TRBV12-3/TRBV12-4	TRBJ2-5	TRBD2	-	CASSPGGETQYF	TGTGCCAGCAGTCCCGGGGGGGAGACCCAGTACTTC
TRBV10-2	TRBJ2-3	-	many	CASSASSKGVFTDTQYF	TGCGCCAGCAGTGCCAGCTCCAAAGGGGTTTTCACAGATACGCAGTATTTT
TRBV7-9	TRBJ2-5	-	-	CANSSPWGLKTQYF	TGTGCCAACAGCTCCCCGTGGGGCTTGAAGACCCAGTACTTC
TRBV20-1	TRBJ1-6	-	-	CSARAGEGISPLHF	TGCAGTGCTAGAGCTGGGGAGGGAATATCGCCCCTCCACTTT
TRBV9	TRBJ2-3	TRBD2	once	CASSELAGGRGDTQYF	TGTGCCAGCAGCGAGCTAGCGGGGGGGCGGGGAGATACGCAGTATTTT
TRBV7-3	TRBJ1-2	-	few	CASSLESAGVGYGYTF	TGTGCCAGCAGCTTAGAGTCCGCAGGCGTTGGCTATGGCTACACCTTC
TRBV2	TRBJ1-2	-	-	CASSLQIYYGYTF	TGTGCCAGCAGTTTACAGATCTACTATGGCTACACCTTC
TRBV2	TRBJ1-5	TRBD1	medium-sized	CASSGTGGGQPQHF	TGTGCCAGCAGCGGGACAGGGGGAGGGCAGCCCCAGCATTTT
TRBV10-1	TRBJ2-7	-	-	CASRGDNSYEQYF	TGCGCCAGCCGGGGCGATAACTCCTACGAGCAGTACTTC
TRBV7-9	TRBJ2-5	-	-	CASRGQLQETQYF	TGTGCCAGCAGAGGACAGTTGCAAGAGACCCAGTACTTC
TRBV29-1	TRBJ1-1	-	-	CSVEKRAGDTEAFF	TGCAGCGTTGAGAAGCGGGCGGGGGACACTGAAGCTTTCTTT
TRBV7-6	TRBJ1-1	-	-	CASSTSGLAEAFF	TGTGCCAGCAGCACTAGCGGACTAGCGGAGGCTTTCTTT
TRBV10-2	TRBJ2-7	-	-	CASSEGYEQYF	TGCGCCAGCAGTGAAGGGTACGAGCAGTACTTC
TRBV6-6	TRBJ2-7	TRBD1	-	CASNSRQGSEQYF	TGTGCCAGCAATTCCCGACAGGGTAGCGAGCAGTACTTC
TRBV20-1	TRBJ2-7	TRBD2	-	CSASETSGMYEQYF	TGCAGTGCTTCAGAGACTAGCGGGATGTACGAGCAGTACTTC
TRBV3-1	TRBJ2-3	TRBD2	many	CASSHWGGTSGTGGTDTQYF	TGTGCCAGCAGCCATTGGGGCGGGACTAGCGGGACTGGGGGCACAGATACGCAGTATTTT
TRBV20-1	TRBJ2-7	-	-	CSEGRAVYEQYF	TGCAGTGAGGGGCGCGCGGTCTACGAGCAGTACTTC
TRBV24-1	TRBJ2-1	-	-	CATSVVGNQPPYNEQFF	TGTGCCACCAGTGTAGTGGGCAATCAGCCCCCCTACAATGAGCAGTTCTTC
TRBV9	TRBJ1-4	-	few	CASSAGRTNEKLFF	TGTGCCAGCAGTGCCGGTAGGACTAATGAAAAACTGTTTTTT
TRBV12-3/TRBV12-4	TRBJ1-1	-	-	CASSRTEGAFF	TGTGCCAGCAGTCGGACGGAGGGAGCTTTCTTT
TRBV20-1	TRBJ1-3	-	-	CSAFGRARRGGSSGNTIYF	TGCAGTGCCTTCGGGAGGGCGAGGCGGGGGGGCAGCTCTGGAAACACCATATATTTT
TRBV28	TRBJ1-5	-	few	CASSPSVGAFNQPQHF	TGTGCCAGCAGTCCATCGGTTGGGGCTTTCAATCAGCCCCAGCATTTT
TRBV24-1	TRBJ2-3	TRBD2	-	CATSEGLLHTQYF	TGTGCCACCAGTGAGGGACTACTTCATACGCAGTATTTT